This T cell receptor beta chain emerged from a study of blood T cell repertoires in COVID-19. The CDR3 length is 15 residues. The V segment lost 1 base and the J segment 6 bases; nucleotides outside the gene matches: 7. Germline V gene sequence: CDR1 SNHLY, CDR2 FYNNEI. The table came from immunoSEQ multiplex PCR; TCRdb's copy has only in-frame clones and leaves some out. The sample holds 150,000 to 200,000 clones, over 75% seen once. The chain couples TRBV2 to TRBJ1-2; TRBD1 aligns across 8 bases. The receptor was derived from a man aged 40-50 years who had recovered from COVID-19. Source material: PBMCs or T cells enriched from blood (not recorded which). Here the CDR3 DNA reads TGTGCCAGCAGTGAAGGGTCAGGGGGCGCGAATGGCTACACCTTC. This translates into CASSEGSGGANGYTF. Supplemented by reference TRBV2 and TRBJ1-2, the full variable domain reads EPEVTQTPSHQVTQMGQEVILRCVPISNHLYFYWYRQILGQKVEFLVSFYNNEISEKSEIFDDQFSVERPDGSNFTLKIRSTKLEDSAMYFCASSEGSGGANGYTFGSGTRLTVV.